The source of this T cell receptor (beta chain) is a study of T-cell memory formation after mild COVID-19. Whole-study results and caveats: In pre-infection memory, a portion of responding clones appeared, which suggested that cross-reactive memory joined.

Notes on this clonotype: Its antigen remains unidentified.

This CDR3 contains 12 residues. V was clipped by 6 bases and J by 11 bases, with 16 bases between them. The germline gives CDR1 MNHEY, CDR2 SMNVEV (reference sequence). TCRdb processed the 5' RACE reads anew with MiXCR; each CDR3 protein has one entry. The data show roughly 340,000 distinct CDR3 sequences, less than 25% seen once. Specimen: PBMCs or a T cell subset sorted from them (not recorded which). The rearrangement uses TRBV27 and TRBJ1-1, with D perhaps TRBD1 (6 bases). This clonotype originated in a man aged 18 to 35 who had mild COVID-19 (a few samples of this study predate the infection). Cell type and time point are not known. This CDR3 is CASSPEGGHAFF. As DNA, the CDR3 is TGTGCCAGCAGCCCCGAGGGGGGGCATGCTTTCTTT.